This T cell receptor beta chain was sequenced during a study of a mutant IDH1 vaccine in newly diagnosed glioma. As for the study in general: Patients began vaccination 4-6 weeks after radiotherapy alone, or with temozolomide cycles.

The table came from immunoSEQ multiplex PCR; TCRdb's copy has only in-frame clones and leaves some out. The table lists fewer than 35,000 clones, around 80% of them singletons. Germline CDR1 is LNHNV and CDR2 is YYDKDF (reference sequence). The CDR3 length is 13 residues. Trimming removed 9 bases at V and 4 bases at J, with 15 bases between. General study results and limits: The study observed vaccine-induced immune responses in approximately 93% of patients.

Time point of the sample: week 35, safety follow-up. Vaccination comprised doses that each held 300 ug of mutant IDH1 20-mer peptide, plus topical imiquimod. Details on this clone: The antigen is undetermined.

The material sequenced was PBMCs, taken from a glioma patient whose treatment included an IDH1 peptide vaccine. The receptor was derived from a man aged 45-65 years with glioma. This chain links TRBV15 with TRBJ1-1, with a possible D match to TRBD1 (5 bases). CDR3 DNA: TGTGCCACTACTCTGGGGGTGGTCACTGAAGCTTTCTTT. Encoded protein: CATTLGVVTEAFF. The full variable domain, completed using reference TRBV15 and TRBJ1-1, is DAMVIQNPRYQVTQFGKPVTLSCSQTLNHNVMYWYQQKSSQAPKLLFHYYDKDFNNEADTPDNFQSRRPNTSFCFLDIRSPGLGDTAMYLCATTLGVVTEAFFGQGTRLTVV.